This is a list of T cell receptor beta chains from one sample in a study of shared clonotypes between healthy human individuals. Assay: immunoSEQ multiplex PCR; the TCRdb copy retains only in-frame clones and omits some. The table shows 490,000 or so clones, with approximately 79% occurring only once. Input material: PBMCs. Every receptor here comes from a middle-aged woman in good health. Some clones in this sample may be carry-over from other donors' samples. CDR3s include the opening cysteine and the closing phenylalanine or tryptophan. A D gene is named only where the DNA matches it firmly. Clone sizes are given selectively: once, few, many, or a class where the clone is expanded.

J gene | D gene | V gene | clone size | CDR3 protein | CDR3 DNA
TRBJ2-7 | NA | TRBV2 | NA | CASSVAGEQYF | TGTGCCAGCAGTGTTGCCGGCGAGCAGTACTTC
TRBJ1-5 | NA | TRBV5-5 | NA | CASSLKDIHSNQPQHF | TGTGCCAGCAGCTTGAAGGACATCCATAGCAATCAGCCCCAGCATTTT
TRBJ2-7 | TRBD2 | TRBV11-2 | once | CASSSVAGWGSYEQYF | TGTGCCAGCAGCTCCGTAGCGGGATGGGGGTCCTACGAGCAGTACTTC
TRBJ2-5 | NA | TRBV2 | NA | CASSDGGGTSYQETQYF | TGTGCCAGCAGTGATGGAGGTGGGACATCGTACCAAGAGACCCAGTACTTC
TRBJ1-5 | NA | TRBV19 | NA | CASSGTVQNDQPQHF | TGTGCCAGTAGTGGAACAGTTCAAAACGATCAGCCCCAGCATTTT
TRBJ2-1 | NA | TRBV7-3 | NA | CASSPTLFGGEQFF | TGTGCCAGCAGTCCCACCCTTTTCGGGGGTGAGCAGTTCTTC
TRBJ2-7 | TRBD1 | TRBV19 | few | CASGQGLEQYF | TGTGCCAGTGGACAGGGGCTCGAGCAGTACTTC
TRBJ1-2 | NA | TRBV5-6 | NA | CASSRRLYGYTF | TGTGCCAGCAGCAGACGTCTCTATGGCTACACCTTC
TRBJ2-7 | TRBD1 | TRBV5-6 | NA | CASSWDSGQGFEQYF | TGTGCCAGCAGCTGGGATTCCGGACAGGGGTTCGAGCAGTACTTC
TRBJ1-3 | NA | TRBV23-1 | NA | CASSQSFPDLSGNTIYF | TGCGCCAGCAGTCAGTCGTTCCCAGACCTCTCTGGAAACACCATATATTTT